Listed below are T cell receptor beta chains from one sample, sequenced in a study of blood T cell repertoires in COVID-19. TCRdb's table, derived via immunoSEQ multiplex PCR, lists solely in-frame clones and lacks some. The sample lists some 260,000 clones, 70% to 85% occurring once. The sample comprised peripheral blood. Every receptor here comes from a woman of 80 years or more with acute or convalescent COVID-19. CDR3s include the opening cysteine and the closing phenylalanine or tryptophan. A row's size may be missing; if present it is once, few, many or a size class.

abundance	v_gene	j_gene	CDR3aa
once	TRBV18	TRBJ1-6	CASSYSRAYSYNSPLHF
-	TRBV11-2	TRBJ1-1	CASSLDLITEAFF
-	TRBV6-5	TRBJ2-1	CASSYPGEQFF
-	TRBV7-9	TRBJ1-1	CASSLGTGAYTEAFF
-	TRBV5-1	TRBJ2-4	CASSLANLAGAAIGAKNIQYF
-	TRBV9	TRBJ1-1	CASSVGSQGATEAFF
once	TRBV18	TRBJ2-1	CASSGAGGPREQFF
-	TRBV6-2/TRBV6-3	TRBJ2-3	CASSRPSSGGWSQYF
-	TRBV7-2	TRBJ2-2	CASSWAGLNTGELFF
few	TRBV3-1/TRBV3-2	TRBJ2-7	CASSYGQGAYEQYF
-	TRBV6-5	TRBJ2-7	CASRARDRGPYEQYF
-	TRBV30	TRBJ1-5	CAWSGGQGGNQPQHF
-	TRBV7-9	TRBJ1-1	CASSPALSHRGSDTEAFF
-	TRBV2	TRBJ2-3	CASSSSGTRTDTQYF
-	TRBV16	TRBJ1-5	CATAPGRLSNQPQHF
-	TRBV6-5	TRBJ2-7	CASVAGKYEQYF
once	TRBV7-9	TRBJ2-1	CASSLHRGTNYNEQFF
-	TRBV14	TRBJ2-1	CASSQELAGGVNEQFF
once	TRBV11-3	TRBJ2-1	CASSPPGGATYNEQFF
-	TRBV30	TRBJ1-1	CAWGQAHTEAFF
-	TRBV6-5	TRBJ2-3	CASRARGADTQYF
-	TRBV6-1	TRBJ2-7	CASSDEGVRVGSYEQYF
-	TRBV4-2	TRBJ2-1	CASSGDGSFSEQFF
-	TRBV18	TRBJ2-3	CASSLAGERTDTQYF
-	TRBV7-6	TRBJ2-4	CASSPRAGGLAGGGKNIQYF
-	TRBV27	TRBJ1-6	CASSSDRGNSPLHF
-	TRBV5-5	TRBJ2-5	CASSLTQDKQTQYF
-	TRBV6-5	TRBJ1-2	CASITGLYGYTF
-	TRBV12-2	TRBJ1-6	CASRLAGVCNSPLHF
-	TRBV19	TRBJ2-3	CASSRRLAGTSTDTQYF
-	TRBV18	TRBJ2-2	CASSPGTGGWSGELFF
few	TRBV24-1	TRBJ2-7	CATSAAGGGEQYF
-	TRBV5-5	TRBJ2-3	CASSPTGSKVDTQYF
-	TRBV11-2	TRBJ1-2	CASSLGMGVDNYGYTF
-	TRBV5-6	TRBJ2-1	CASSLAGGGNEQFF
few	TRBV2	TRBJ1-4	CASSEASGREKLFF
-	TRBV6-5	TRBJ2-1	CASSKEGGNEQFF
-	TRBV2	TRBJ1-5	CASSEHGLGNQPQHF
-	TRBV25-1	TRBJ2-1	CASSEQGYNEQFF
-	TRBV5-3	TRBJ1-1	CARSRQAEAFF
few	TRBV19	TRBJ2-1	CASSIGSSGGSYNEQFF
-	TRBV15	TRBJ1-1	CATSISTGGRTEAFF
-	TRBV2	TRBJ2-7	CASRTSGSPGEQYF
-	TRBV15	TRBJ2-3	CATSRDLTRTSGTDTQYF
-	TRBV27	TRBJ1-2	CASSPLFAPGEGTNYGYTF